The rows below give T cell receptor beta chains drawn from one sample of a study of cytomegalovirus exposure and HLA in healthy donors. The table came from immunoSEQ multiplex PCR; TCRdb's copy has only in-frame clones and leaves some out. Here the sample spans approximately 110,000 clones, over 65% being singletons. The material sequenced was PBMCs. All receptors come from a middle-aged man in good health and CMV-seropositive. The CDR3 runs from the conserved cysteine through the conserved F or W. The order of the fields is J gene, D gene, clone size, V gene, CDR3 DNA, CDR3 protein. A D gene is named only where the DNA matches it firmly. Expanded clones are given a class, and other clones once, few, many or no size at all.

TRBJ2-6,-,-,TRBV2,TGCGCCAGCAGTGAAGAGCTGGGCAGGCTAACCTCTGGGGCCAACGTCCTGACTTTC,CASSEELGRLTSGANVLTF
TRBJ1-1,-,once,TRBV19,TGTGCCAGTACCCCCAGGGTGAACACTGAAGCTTTCTTT,CASTPRVNTEAFF
TRBJ2-3,TRBD2,-,TRBV4-2,TGTGCCAGCAGCCAAGGGCTGCGGGGGGCCGTGGGAGATACGCAGTATTTT,CASSQGLRGAVGDTQYF
TRBJ2-3,-,once,TRBV6-1,TGTGCCAGCAGTGGACGGGACAACACAGATACGCAGTATTTT,CASSGRDNTDTQYF
TRBJ2-7,-,-,TRBV4-2,TGTGCCAGCAGCCTCGACACCTACGAGCAGTACTTC,CASSLDTYEQYF
TRBJ2-1,TRBD1,-,TRBV13,TGTGCCAGCAGCCGGGGACAGGGGGTCTCCTACAATGAGCAGTTCTTC,CASSRGQGVSYNEQFF
TRBJ2-7,TRBD1,-,TRBV7-6,TGTGCCAGCAGCTTAGTAAGACAGGGAGAATCCGAGCAGTACTTC,CASSLVRQGESEQYF
TRBJ2-1,TRBD2,-,TRBV19,TGTGCCAGTAGTCCCGGGACTAGCGGGAGGGCCTACTACAATGAGCAGTTCTTC,CASSPGTSGRAYYNEQFF
TRBJ2-6,-,-,TRBV7-2,TGTGCCAGCAGTACAGGCATAGCCAACGGCCTGACTTTC,CASSTGIANGLTF
TRBJ1-6,TRBD1,-,TRBV7-9,TGTGCCAGCAGCTTAGGGGACAGCCCGCCTTCACCCCTCCACTTT,CASSLGDSPPSPLHF
TRBJ1-1,-,-,TRBV27,TGTGCCAGCAGCGGGTTTACTGAAGCTTTCTTT,CASSGFTEAFF
TRBJ1-6,-,few,TRBV11-3,TGTGCCAGCAGCTCCGGGAGAAGCAATTCACCCCTCCACTTT,CASSSGRSNSPLHF
TRBJ2-1,TRBD1,-,TRBV19,TGTGCCAGTAGTAATTATAGGACAGGGAATGGTGAGCAGTTCTTC,CASSNYRTGNGEQFF
TRBJ2-5,TRBD2,-,TRBV7-3,TGTGCCAGCAGCTTCAGCGGGAGGGTGGGAGAGACCCAGTACTTC,CASSFSGRVGETQYF
TRBJ1-4,TRBD1,few,TRBV6-5,TGTGCCAGCAGCCGACAGGGTGGTGAAAAACTGTTTTTT,CASSRQGGEKLFF
TRBJ1-4,TRBD1,-,TRBV27,TGTGCCAGCAGTTTGCACCGGGACAGGGATGAAAAACTGTTTTTT,CASSLHRDRDEKLFF
TRBJ2-7,TRBD1,-,TRBV28,TGTGCCAGCAGCTCCGGACAGGGAAGAAGGGAGCAGTACTTC,CASSSGQGRREQYF
TRBJ1-2,-,-,TRBV28,TGTGCCAGCAGTTCGTACTATGGCTACACCTTC,CASSSYYGYTF
TRBJ2-3,TRBD1,-,TRBV5-5,TGTGCCAGCAGCTTGGCCGGGGGGACAGGGGGGGTTACGCAGTATTTT,CASSLAGGTGGVTQYF
TRBJ2-7,TRBD1,-,TRBV27,TGTGCCAGCAGTCAGGGACAGGGGGCGTTCGAGCAGTACTTC,CASSQGQGAFEQYF
TRBJ2-7,-,-,TRBV7-2,TGTGCCAGCAGCCCCGACAGTTCCTACGAGCAGTACTTC,CASSPDSSYEQYF
TRBJ2-5,-,once,TRBV7-2,TGTGCCAGCAGCCTAGGGGCGGGGCGAACGGGGGAGACCCAGTACTTC,CASSLGAGRTGETQYF
TRBJ1-1,-,-,TRBV29-1,TGCAGCGTTGTTCTCGGGGGTTTGAACACTGAAGCTTTCTTT,CSVVLGGLNTEAFF
TRBJ2-7,-,once,TRBV28,TGTGCCAGCAGCCCTTTCTTATCCTACGAGCAGTACTTC,CASSPFLSYEQYF
TRBJ1-1,TRBD1,once,TRBV30,TGTGCCGGAAACGGAAACAGGGGCACTGAAGCTTTCTTT,CAGNGNRGTEAFF
TRBJ2-5,-,once,TRBV28,TGTGCCAGCAGTCCCTGGGCAGGGGAAGAGACCCAGTACTTC,CASSPWAGEETQYF
TRBJ1-4,TRBD1,-,TRBV28,TGTGCCAGCAGACAACAGCCGGGACAGGGTAATGAAAAACTGTTTTTT,CASRQQPGQGNEKLFF
TRBJ1-1,TRBD1,-,TRBV30,TGTGCCTGGAGTGACAGGGGCGACACTGAAGCTTTCTTT,CAWSDRGDTEAFF
TRBJ1-1,-,-,TRBV7-8,TGTGCCAGCAGCTCCAGGGAGGGGAACACTGAAGCTTTCTTT,CASSSREGNTEAFF
TRBJ2-5,TRBD2,-,TRBV4-2,TGTGCCAGCAGCCAGGAAGCTAGCGGGGGGGAGACCCAGTACTTC,CASSQEASGGETQYF
TRBJ1-4,-,-,TRBV7-2,TGTGCCAGCAGGTCCCCGGGACACAATGAAAAACTGTTTTTT,CASRSPGHNEKLFF
TRBJ2-3,TRBD2,-,TRBV5-4,TGTGCCAGCAGCTCGTATAGGGAGCGGGAGCAGTATTTT,CASSSYREREQYF
TRBJ2-1,TRBD1,-,TRBV5-1,TGCGCCAGCAGCCCGGGACAGCAAAGCTCCTACAATGAGCAGTTCTTC,CASSPGQQSSYNEQFF
TRBJ1-4,TRBD1,-,TRBV15,TGTGCCACTACAGGGGGGAAAAGTGAAAAACTGTTTTTT,CATTGGKSEKLFF
TRBJ2-7,TRBD1,once,TRBV11-2,TGTGCCAGCAGCCCCGGACAGGGGGCTTTCTACGAGCAGTACTTC,CASSPGQGAFYEQYF
TRBJ2-5,-,-,TRBV5-1,TGCGCCAGCAGCTTGCTCCCAGGGGCCCAAGAGACCCAGTACTTC,CASSLLPGAQETQYF
TRBJ1-1,-,-,TRBV2,TGTGCCAGCAGCCTCAGGGAGGGGACTGAAGCTTTCTTT,CASSLREGTEAFF
TRBJ1-4,TRBD1,once,TRBV30,TGTGCCTGGAGTGTTGGAGGGACAGGGAATGAAAAACTGTTTTTT,CAWSVGGTGNEKLFF
TRBJ2-7,TRBD2,-,TRBV19,TGTGCCAGTAGTATGGGGGTAGCGGGAGTAACCGAGCAGTACTTC,CASSMGVAGVTEQYF